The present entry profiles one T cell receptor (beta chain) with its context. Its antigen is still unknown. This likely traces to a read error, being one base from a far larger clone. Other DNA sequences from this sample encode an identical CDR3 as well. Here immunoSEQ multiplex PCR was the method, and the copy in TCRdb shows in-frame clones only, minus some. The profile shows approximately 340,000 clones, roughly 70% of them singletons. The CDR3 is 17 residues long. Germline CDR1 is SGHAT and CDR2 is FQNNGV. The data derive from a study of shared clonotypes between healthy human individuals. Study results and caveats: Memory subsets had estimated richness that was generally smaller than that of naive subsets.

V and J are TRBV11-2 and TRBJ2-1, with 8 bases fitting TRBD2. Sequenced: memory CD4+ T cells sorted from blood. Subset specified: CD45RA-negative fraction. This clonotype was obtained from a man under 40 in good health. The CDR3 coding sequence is TGTGCCAGTAGCTTAGATCGGGCCGGGAGGGGGTACAATGAGCAGTTCTTC. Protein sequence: CASSLDRAGRGYNEQFF. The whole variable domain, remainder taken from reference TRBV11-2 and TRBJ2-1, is EAGVAQSPRYKIIEKRQSVAFWCNPISGHATLYWYQQILGQGPKLLIQFQNNGVVDDSQLPKDRFSAERLKGVDSTLKIQPAKLEDSAVYLCASSLDRAGRGYNEQFFGPGTRLTVL.